This T cell receptor beta chain derives from a study of T cells in Graves' hyperthyroidism and ophthalmopathy. Study-wide points: Among thyroid clonotypes expanded above 0.001, most also appeared in blood.

It was RNA transcripts that yielded the amplified TCR beta CDR3 regions. The primer set for the first-round RT-PCR of the TCR CDR3 was HTBI. TCRdb fed the multiplex PCR reads into MiXCR, producing one record per CDR3 protein. The sample carries about 710,000 distinct CDR3 sequences, approximately 16% recorded once. This clonotype has a count of ten or more. Antigen unknown. Unmatched junction bases numbered 4, after V lost 4 bases and J lost 4 bases. Germline CDR1 is SEHNR and CDR2 is FQNEAQ (reference sequence). This CDR3 has 14 amino acids. The study excluded patients with uncontrolled infection, other autoimmune disease, pregnancy or lactation. Cells are PBMCs isolated from roughly 9.2 ml of fresh blood.

Input material: blood. This receptor was identified in a man aged 18 to 30 with Graves' hyperthyroidism. This chain links TRBV7-9 with TRBJ1-1, with 9 bases fitting TRBD1. The CDR3 region has the DNA TGTGCCAGCAGCTACAAGACAGGGGGCACTGAAGCTTTCTTT. It yields the protein CASSYKTGGTEAFF.